Presented here are 6 T cell receptor beta chains from one specimen sequenced in a study of T cell responses to AZD1222 COVID-19 vaccine. Sequenced by immunoSEQ multiplex PCR; TCRdb stores in-frame clones only, minus some. This table holds roughly 120,000 clones, 88% found once. This sample comprised peripheral blood, obtained 28 days after the second AZD1222 dose. These receptors came from an adult who received the AZD1222 COVID-19 vaccine.

The chain uses TRBV11-2 and TRBJ2-3; 9 nucleotides align to TRBD2. The CDR3 extends over 15 amino acids. Germline-derived CDR1 and CDR2 are SGHAT and FQNNGV. V was pared by 5 bases and J by 3 bases, with 6 bases of the junction left unmatched. For the CDR3, the DNA is TGTGCCAGCAGCCAGGGGCTAGCGGGGACAGATACGCAGTATTTT. Amino acids: CASSQGLAGTDTQYF.

The chain uses TRBV10-3 and TRBJ1-2, with a weak D call TRBD1 (6 bases). Looked up from germline, CDR1 is ENHRY and CDR2 is SYGVKD. The CDR3 covers 15 residues. V lost 0 bases and J 6 bases, leaving 14 bases between the germline ends. The CDR3 coding sequence is TGTGCCATCAGTGAGTCGAAAGGCCAGGGGCATGGCTACACCTTC. As protein: CAISESKGQGHGYTF.

V usage is TRBV27 and J usage is TRBJ2-3; D is undetermined. Germline CDR1 reads MNHEY; CDR2 reads SMNVEV (reference sequence). The CDR3 has 15 amino acids. Trimming cost V 3 bases and J 4 bases, with 14 bases left between them. CDR3 in DNA: TGTGCCAGCAGTTTCTCTGTGGATATCGCAGATACGCAGTATTTT. The encoded protein is CASSFSVDIADTQYF.

The V gene is TRBV19, the J gene TRBJ2-7, with 7 bases fitting TRBD1. Germline trimming cut 5 bases from V and 0 bases from J; bases unmatched to any gene: 7. From germline, CDR1 is LNHDA and CDR2 SQIVND (reference sequence). This CDR3 has 15 amino acids. CDR3 residues: CASSLSTGSSYEQYF. CDR3 DNA: TGTGCCAGTAGTCTTTCGACAGGGAGCTCCTACGAGCAGTACTTC.

The chain has TRBV7-8 and TRBJ2-1; the match to TRBD2 covers 12 bases. The germline CDR1 and CDR2 sequences are SGHVS and FQNEAQ. This CDR3 region has 15 residues. V was clipped by 1 base and J by 8 bases; unmatched bases: 3. CDR3: CASSLGLAGAYEQFF. In nucleotides, the CDR3 is TGTGCCAGCAGCTTAGGACTAGCGGGAGCCTATGAGCAGTTCTTC.

V is TRBV7-2 and J is TRBJ2-1; tentative D call: TRBD1 (6 bases). Between the trimmed V and J ends, which lost 1 base and 9 bases, there was a span of 10 bases. Germline V lookup: CDR1 SGHTA, CDR2 FQGNSA. CDR3 length: 13 amino acids. CDR3 nucleotides: TGTGCCAGCAGCTTAGTGGAAGGGGGTGAGCAGTTCTTC. Protein sequence: CASSLVEGGEQFF.